This is a list of T cell receptor beta chains from one sample in a study of cytomegalovirus exposure and HLA in healthy donors. Sequencing was performed with immunoSEQ multiplex PCR; in TCRdb, only in-frame clones are kept and a portion is missing. The data show about 57,000 clones, more than 60% seen once. Sequenced input: PBMCs. Receptor source: a woman younger than 45 in good health and CMV-seronegative. The CDR3 runs from the conserved cysteine through the conserved F or W. D genes are given only for firm matches. Rows may omit the clone size; those that give it use once, few, many or a size class.

abundance: .; v_gene: TRBV5-4; d_gene: .; j_gene: TRBJ1-2; CDR3aa: CASSFGITGGANGYTF; CDR3nt: TGTGCCAGCAGCTTCGGGATTACGGGGGGCGCGAACGGCTACACCTTC
abundance: .; v_gene: TRBV7-2; d_gene: TRBD1; j_gene: TRBJ2-1; CDR3aa: CASSHRREQGARYNEQFF; CDR3nt: TGTGCCAGCAGCCACCGCCGAGAGCAGGGGGCTCGTTACAATGAGCAGTTCTTC
abundance: .; v_gene: TRBV30; d_gene: TRBD1; j_gene: TRBJ1-4; CDR3aa: CAWSVGRGKGVTEKLFF; CDR3nt: TGTGCCTGGAGTGTCGGCAGGGGGAAGGGAGTGACTGAAAAACTGTTTTTT
abundance: .; v_gene: TRBV19; d_gene: .; j_gene: TRBJ1-3; CDR3aa: CASAKLLDSVSGNTIYF; CDR3nt: TGTGCCAGTGCGAAGCTTTTAGATTCTGTCTCTGGAAACACCATATATTTT
abundance: .; v_gene: TRBV4-3; d_gene: .; j_gene: TRBJ2-1; CDR3aa: CASSRDNEQFF; CDR3nt: TGCGCCAGCAGCCGAGACAATGAGCAGTTCTTC
abundance: .; v_gene: TRBV30; d_gene: .; j_gene: TRBJ1-1; CDR3aa: CAWSGRGFASTEAFF; CDR3nt: TGTGCCTGGAGTGGGAGGGGATTTGCCAGCACTGAAGCTTTCTTT
abundance: .; v_gene: TRBV2; d_gene: TRBD1; j_gene: TRBJ2-1; CDR3aa: CASRQGAEQFF; CDR3nt: TGTGCCAGCAGGCAGGGGGCTGAGCAGTTCTTC
abundance: few; v_gene: TRBV18; d_gene: TRBD1; j_gene: TRBJ2-1; CDR3aa: CASSRGTGDYNEQFF; CDR3nt: TGTGCCAGCTCCCGCGGGACAGGAGATTACAATGAGCAGTTCTTC
abundance: few; v_gene: TRBV7-8; d_gene: .; j_gene: TRBJ1-2; CDR3aa: CASSAGTNYGYTF; CDR3nt: TGTGCCAGCAGCGCCGGGACAAACTATGGCTACACCTTC
abundance: .; v_gene: TRBV7-2; d_gene: TRBD1; j_gene: TRBJ1-4; CDR3aa: CASSLVPSGQGTNEKLFF; CDR3nt: TGTGCCAGCAGCTTAGTACCATCGGGACAGGGGACTAATGAAAAACTGTTTTTT
abundance: few; v_gene: TRBV6-4; d_gene: TRBD2; j_gene: TRBJ2-2; CDR3aa: CASSERLAGETGELFF; CDR3nt: TGTGCCAGCAGTGAAAGACTAGCGGGGGAGACCGGGGAGCTGTTTTTT
abundance: .; v_gene: TRBV19; d_gene: .; j_gene: TRBJ1-1; CDR3aa: CASRDSMNTEAFF; CDR3nt: TGTGCCAGCCGGGACTCCATGAACACTGAAGCTTTCTTT
abundance: .; v_gene: TRBV29-1; d_gene: TRBD1; j_gene: TRBJ1-2; CDR3aa: CSVEDPGGYGYTF; CDR3nt: TGCAGCGTTGAGGATCCAGGGGGATATGGCTACACCTTC
abundance: .; v_gene: TRBV2; d_gene: .; j_gene: TRBJ2-3; CDR3aa: CASLSEAGAGDTQYF; CDR3nt: TGTGCCAGCCTTTCCGAGGCAGGGGCGGGAGATACGCAGTATTTT
abundance: .; v_gene: TRBV5-6; d_gene: .; j_gene: TRBJ2-5; CDR3aa: CASSWRTFQETQYF; CDR3nt: TGTGCCAGCAGCTGGAGGACTTTTCAAGAGACCCAGTACTTC
abundance: once; v_gene: TRBV4-2; d_gene: .; j_gene: TRBJ1-1; CDR3aa: CASSQETGGAFF; CDR3nt: TGTGCCAGCAGCCAAGAGACAGGCGGAGCTTTCTTT
abundance: .; v_gene: TRBV9; d_gene: TRBD2; j_gene: TRBJ2-1; CDR3aa: CASSVVGAGGPLYNEQFF; CDR3nt: TGTGCCAGCAGCGTAGTGGGGGCGGGGGGGCCGTTGTACAATGAGCAGTTCTTC
abundance: .; v_gene: TRBV5-6; d_gene: .; j_gene: TRBJ2-2; CDR3aa: CASSDLKGSDTGELFF; CDR3nt: TGTGCCAGCAGCGACCTTAAGGGGTCGGACACCGGGGAGCTGTTTTTT
abundance: .; v_gene: TRBV10-3; d_gene: TRBD1; j_gene: TRBJ1-1; CDR3aa: CAISERDRGTEAFF; CDR3nt: TGTGCCATCAGTGAGAGGGACAGGGGGACTGAAGCTTTCTTT
abundance: .; v_gene: TRBV5-4; d_gene: .; j_gene: TRBJ1-5; CDR3aa: CASSSGENQPQHF; CDR3nt: TGTGCCAGCAGCTCAGGGGAGAATCAGCCCCAGCATTTT
abundance: few; v_gene: TRBV2; d_gene: TRBD1; j_gene: TRBJ2-1; CDR3aa: CASSDDRGAYNEQFF; CDR3nt: TGTGCCAGCAGCGACGACAGGGGGGCTTACAATGAGCAGTTCTTC
abundance: .; v_gene: TRBV6-6; d_gene: TRBD1; j_gene: TRBJ1-1; CDR3aa: CASSADRGTEAFF; CDR3nt: TGTGCCAGCAGTGCCGACAGGGGGACTGAAGCTTTCTTT
abundance: .; v_gene: TRBV14; d_gene: .; j_gene: TRBJ1-3; CDR3aa: CASSEQGAGNTIYF; CDR3nt: TGTGCCAGCAGCGAACAGGGAGCAGGAAACACCATATATTTT
abundance: few; v_gene: TRBV4-3; d_gene: .; j_gene: TRBJ1-1; CDR3aa: CASSLGKTALNTEAFF; CDR3nt: TGCGCCAGCAGCCTCGGAAAGACAGCCTTGAACACTGAAGCTTTCTTT
abundance: .; v_gene: TRBV7-2; d_gene: TRBD2; j_gene: TRBJ2-2; CDR3aa: CASSKGLAAGELFF; CDR3nt: TGTGCCAGCAGCAAAGGACTAGCCGCCGGGGAGCTGTTTTTT
abundance: .; v_gene: TRBV11-1; d_gene: .; j_gene: TRBJ2-4; CDR3aa: CASSLNYGLAKNIQYF; CDR3nt: TGTGCCAGCAGCTTAAACTATGGCCTAGCCAAAAACATTCAGTACTTC
abundance: few; v_gene: TRBV5-1; d_gene: .; j_gene: TRBJ1-1; CDR3aa: CASSLDGGDAEAFF; CDR3nt: TGCGCCAGCAGCTTGGATGGAGGGGATGCTGAAGCTTTCTTT
abundance: .; v_gene: TRBV18; d_gene: .; j_gene: TRBJ1-2; CDR3aa: CASSPRREDGYTF; CDR3nt: TGTGCCAGCTCGCCCCGCAGGGAGGATGGCTACACCTTC
abundance: few; v_gene: TRBV7-6; d_gene: TRBD1; j_gene: TRBJ2-3; CDR3aa: CASSPLWDRVSDTQYF; CDR3nt: TGTGCCAGCAGCCCACTATGGGACAGGGTGTCAGATACGCAGTATTTT
abundance: .; v_gene: TRBV7-8; d_gene: .; j_gene: TRBJ2-1; CDR3aa: CASSRVGLSSYNEQFF; CDR3nt: TGTGCCAGCAGCCGCGTGGGACTGAGCTCCTACAATGAGCAGTTCTTC
abundance: .; v_gene: TRBV5-1; d_gene: .; j_gene: TRBJ2-3; CDR3aa: CASSTQGTDTQYF; CDR3nt: TGCGCCAGCAGCACGCAGGGTACAGATACGCAGTATTTT
abundance: few; v_gene: TRBV9; d_gene: TRBD2; j_gene: TRBJ2-3; CDR3aa: CASSVGISTSGHTDTQYF; CDR3nt: TGTGCCAGCAGCGTAGGGATTTCGACTAGCGGGCACACAGATACGCAGTATTTT
abundance: .; v_gene: TRBV5-4; d_gene: TRBD2; j_gene: TRBJ2-7; CDR3aa: CASSQFGGAQGSYEQYF; CDR3nt: TGTGCCAGCAGCCAGTTCGGGGGGGCCCAGGGTTCCTACGAGCAGTACTTC
abundance: .; v_gene: TRBV10-3; d_gene: TRBD1; j_gene: TRBJ2-7; CDR3aa: CAISGHRDRGYEQYF; CDR3nt: TGTGCCATCAGTGGGCACCGGGACAGGGGGTACGAGCAGTACTTC
abundance: once; v_gene: TRBV6-5; d_gene: .; j_gene: TRBJ2-7; CDR3aa: CASSYSQDSYEQYF; CDR3nt: TGTGCCAGCAGTTACTCGCAGGACTCCTACGAGCAGTACTTC
abundance: .; v_gene: TRBV19; d_gene: .; j_gene: TRBJ2-2; CDR3aa: CASSRQDNTGELFF; CDR3nt: TGTGCCAGTAGTAGACAGGATAACACCGGGGAGCTGTTTTTT
abundance: few; v_gene: TRBV18; d_gene: .; j_gene: TRBJ2-3; CDR3aa: CASSPEMDTQYF; CDR3nt: TGTGCCAGCTCACCGGAGATGGATACGCAGTATTTT
abundance: .; v_gene: TRBV5-1; d_gene: .; j_gene: TRBJ2-4; CDR3aa: CASRTDLAKNIQYF; CDR3nt: TGCGCCAGCCGGACAGATCTAGCCAAAAACATTCAGTACTTC
abundance: .; v_gene: TRBV6-4; d_gene: .; j_gene: TRBJ2-1; CDR3aa: CASSREFDNEQFF; CDR3nt: TGTGCCAGCAGTCGGGAGTTCGACAATGAGCAGTTCTTC
abundance: .; v_gene: TRBV5-6; d_gene: .; j_gene: TRBJ2-5; CDR3aa: CASSLAAVQETQYF; CDR3nt: TGTGCCAGCAGCTTGGCCGCGGTGCAAGAGACCCAGTACTTC
abundance: .; v_gene: TRBV19; d_gene: .; j_gene: TRBJ1-2; CDR3aa: CASSPQGAKNYGYTF; CDR3nt: TGTGCCAGTAGCCCTCAAGGGGCAAAAAACTATGGCTACACCTTC
abundance: .; v_gene: TRBV10-2; d_gene: .; j_gene: TRBJ1-4; CDR3aa: CASSERGKEKLFF; CDR3nt: TGCGCCAGCAGTGAGCGAGGGAAGGAAAAACTGTTTTTT
abundance: .; v_gene: TRBV5-1; d_gene: .; j_gene: TRBJ1-1; CDR3aa: CASSLAGGLAFF; CDR3nt: TGCGCCAGCAGCTTGGCTGGGGGCCTAGCTTTCTTT
abundance: .; v_gene: TRBV6-4; d_gene: TRBD2; j_gene: TRBJ2-3; CDR3aa: CASSEIAGASYTQYF; CDR3nt: TGTGCCAGCAGTGAAATAGCGGGAGCTTCATATACGCAGTATTTT
abundance: .; v_gene: TRBV9; d_gene: .; j_gene: TRBJ2-2; CDR3aa: CASSVHGGGTNTGELFF; CDR3nt: TGTGCCAGCAGCGTCCATGGGGGGGGGACAAACACCGGGGAGCTGTTTTTT
abundance: .; v_gene: TRBV2; d_gene: .; j_gene: TRBJ1-2; CDR3aa: CASSEERHGYTF; CDR3nt: TGTGCCAGCAGTGAAGAGAGGCATGGCTACACCTTC
abundance: .; v_gene: TRBV5-1; d_gene: TRBD1; j_gene: TRBJ1-2; CDR3aa: CASSLSRDRGEYGYTF; CDR3nt: TGCGCCAGCAGCTTGTCACGGGACAGGGGAGAATATGGCTACACCTTC
abundance: .; v_gene: TRBV10-3; d_gene: TRBD1; j_gene: TRBJ1-1; CDR3aa: CAISETTGGGFTETFF; CDR3nt: TGTGCCATCAGTGAGACGACAGGGGGCGGCTTCACTGAAACTTTCTTT